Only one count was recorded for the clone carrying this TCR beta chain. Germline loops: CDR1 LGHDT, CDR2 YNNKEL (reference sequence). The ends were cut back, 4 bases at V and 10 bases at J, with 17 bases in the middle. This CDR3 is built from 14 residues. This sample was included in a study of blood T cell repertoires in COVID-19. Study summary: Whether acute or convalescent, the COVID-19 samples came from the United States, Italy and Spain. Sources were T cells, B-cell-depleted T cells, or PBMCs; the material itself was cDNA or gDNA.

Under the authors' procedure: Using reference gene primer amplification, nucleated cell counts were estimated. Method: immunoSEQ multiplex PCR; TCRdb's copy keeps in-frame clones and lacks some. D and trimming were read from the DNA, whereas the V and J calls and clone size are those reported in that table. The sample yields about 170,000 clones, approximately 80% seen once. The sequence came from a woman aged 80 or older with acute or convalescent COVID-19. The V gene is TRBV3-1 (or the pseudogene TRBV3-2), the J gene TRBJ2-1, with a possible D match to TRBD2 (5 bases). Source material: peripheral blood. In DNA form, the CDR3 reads TGTGCCAGCAGCCGGGCTAGCCCGGTGGCGGAGCAGTTCTTC. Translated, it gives CASSRASPVAEQFF.